What follows describes a single T cell receptor (beta chain). The data derive from a study of T cell responses to AZD1222 COVID-19 vaccine. Repertoires were generated with immunoSEQ multiplex PCR, while TCRdb's copy carries only in-frame clones and drops some. Among some 120,000 clones listed, around 88% were seen once. The germline CDR1 and CDR2 sequences are SGHRS and YFSETQ. V lost 2 bases to trimming and J lost 8 bases, with 11 bases between them. The CDR3 runs 13 residues. This chain links TRBV5-1 with TRBJ1-3; D gene unclear. The sequenced sample was peripheral blood, obtained on day 0 of MenACWY control vaccination. This TCR derives from an adult in good health. The CDR3 reads CASSFVGGDTIYF. For the CDR3, the DNA is TGCGCCAGCAGCTTCGTAGGCGGAGACACCATATATTTT.